The clone carrying this TCR beta chain was detected many times. Its cognate antigen is unknown. V lost 4 bases and J 6 bases, leaving 18 bases between the germline ends. The CDR3 is 15 residues long. Germline CDR1 is MNHEY and CDR2 is SMNVEV (reference sequence). Amplified regions were TCR beta CDR3 sequences from RNA transcripts. TCR CDR3 underwent first-round RT-PCR with the HTBI primer set. From the multiplex PCR reads, TCRdb called clonotypes with MiXCR, one entry per CDR3 protein. Among 400,000 to 500,000 distinct CDR3 sequences listed, over 12% were seen once. The sample belongs to a study of T cells in Graves' hyperthyroidism and ophthalmopathy. Study-wide context: Peripheral blood was taken when the disease was first diagnosed, before any treatment began.

Regarding the study as a whole: Before onset, ophthalmopathy was predicted by the model a median around 6 months earlier.

Uncontrolled infection, other autoimmune disease, pregnancy and lactation each barred patients from inclusion. The gene calls are TRBV27 and TRBJ1-1; tentative D call: TRBD1 (5 bases). This TCR derives from a young man with Graves' ophthalmopathy. Source material: blood. CDR3 protein: CASSSQGALFPEAFF. CDR3 sequence (DNA): TGTGCCAGCAGTTCCCAAGGGGCTCTTTTCCCTGAAGCTTTCTTT.